These T cell receptor beta chains were read from a single sample in a study of T cells in Graves' hyperthyroidism and ophthalmopathy. TCRdb re-derived calls from the multiplex PCR reads in MiXCR, one entry per CDR3 protein. The sample carries a few hundred thousand distinct CDR3 sequences, about 16% recorded once. The sample consisted of blood. The source is a woman aged 30 to 39 with Graves' hyperthyroidism. The CDR3 runs from the conserved cysteine through the conserved F or W. A D gene is named only where the DNA matches it firmly. For some rows the clone size is stated as once, few or many, or as a class when expanded; others skip it.

many,TRBV9,TRBJ2-1,TRBD2,TGTGCCAGCAGCCCCCGCCTGAGTAGCGGGAGTAATGAGCAGTTCTTC,CASSPRLSSGSNEQFF
few,TRBV29-1,TRBJ1-2,NA,TGCAGCGGGAGCATTCTTGGTCGTGGCTACACCTTC,CSGSILGRGYTF
few,TRBV7-8,TRBJ2-3,TRBD1,TGTGCCAGCAGACGTGGGACAGGGGGCACAGATACGCAGTATTTT,CASRRGTGGTDTQYF
many,TRBV6-2/TRBV6-3,TRBJ2-7,NA,TGTGCCAGCAGTTACGGTTTTATGGACGGACGCCCCGAGCAGTACTTC,CASSYGFMDGRPEQYF
many,TRBV27,TRBJ2-1,TRBD2,TGTGCCAGCAGTTTAAGTAGGCTAGCGGACAATGAGCAGTTCTTC,CASSLSRLADNEQFF
NA,TRBV27,TRBJ1-6,NA,TGTGCCAGCAGTTTATCGAGAAGGACGGGAAATTCACCCCTCCACTTT,CASSLSRRTGNSPLHF
few,TRBV10-3,TRBJ2-3,TRBD1,TGTGCCACCAGACAGGGTGGGGGCACAGATACGCAGTATTTT,CATRQGGGTDTQYF
few,TRBV29-1,TRBJ2-4,TRBD2,TGCAGCGTTTGGACTAGCGGGCTTGCGGGCATTCAGTACTTC,CSVWTSGLAGIQYF
many,TRBV2,TRBJ1-6,TRBD1,TGTGCCAGCAGCGAACAGGGGGCGCGGAATTCACCCCTCCACTTT,CASSEQGARNSPLHF
few,TRBV5-6,TRBJ2-7,NA,TGTGCCAGCGGCCTCCGAAGGCCGGCTGACTCCTACGAGCAGTACTTC,CASGLRRPADSYEQYF
many,TRBV20-1,TRBJ1-4,NA,TGCAGTGCTAGAGACCCTTCCAATGAAAAACTGTTTTTT,CSARDPSNEKLFF
NA,TRBV11-2,TRBJ1-3,NA,TGTGCCAGCAGCACCCAGAGAGGGGGAAACACCATATATTTT,CASSTQRGGNTIYF
many,TRBV12-3/TRBV12-4,TRBJ2-7,NA,TGTGCCAGCAGTTTAGTAGTACCAGCAGGGGAGCAGTACTTC,CASSLVVPAGEQYF
NA,TRBV4-1,TRBJ1-2,NA,TGCGCCAGCAGCCAAGATGGCAGGGCCTATGGCTACACCTTC,CASSQDGRAYGYTF
NA,TRBV7-2,TRBJ1-6,NA,TGTGCCAGCAGCTTTCAGGGAGGAGGATCACCCCTCCACTTT,CASSFQGGGSPLHF
many,TRBV14,TRBJ2-5,TRBD2,TGTGCCAGCAGACAAAGCGGGAGTAAGGTGGAGACCCAGTACTTC,CASRQSGSKVETQYF
many,TRBV6-6,TRBJ2-7,TRBD2,TGTGCCAGCAGTTACTCGATCGCGGGAGGGCCCTCCCACGAGCAGTACTTC,CASSYSIAGGPSHEQYF
many,TRBV6-1,TRBJ1-6,NA,TGTGCCAGCAGTGACGTCCTGGACAGTTCACCCCTCCACTTT,CASSDVLDSSPLHF
many,TRBV3-1,TRBJ2-3,TRBD2,TGTGCCAGCAGCCACGGCGGGAGGTGGGGCACAGATACGCAGTATTTT,CASSHGGRWGTDTQYF
many,TRBV3-1,TRBJ2-5,NA,TGTGCCAGCAGCCAAGGGTCAGTTCGGGAGACCCAGTACTTC,CASSQGSVRETQYF
few,TRBV5-1,TRBJ2-5,NA,TGCGCCAGCAGCGACGAAACAGCGGAGACCCAAGAGACCCAGTACTTC,CASSDETAETQETQYF
NA,TRBV28,TRBJ1-6,NA,TGTGCCAGCATTTCCGGGGTTCATTCACCCCTCCACTTT,CASISGVHSPLHF
few,TRBV2,TRBJ2-1,NA,TGTGCCAGCACTGCTCCGGCGGGATCCTCCTACAATGAGCAGTTCTTC,CASTAPAGSSYNEQFF
many,TRBV5-1,TRBJ2-7,NA,TGCGCCAGCAGCTCTTTCTACGAGCAGTACTTC,CASSSFYEQYF
many,TRBV6-1,TRBJ2-7,TRBD1,TGTGCCAGCAGTGCGGACAGGGGATACGAGCAGTACTTC,CASSADRGYEQYF
NA,TRBV19,TRBJ2-7,TRBD2,TGTGCCAGTGGTATTCGAAGACTAGCGGGACTTTCCTACGAGCAGTACTTC,CASGIRRLAGLSYEQYF
few,TRBV29-1,TRBJ1-1,NA,TGCAGCGTTGACACAGGGCTTTGGAATGAAGCTTTCTTT,CSVDTGLWNEAFF
many,TRBV20-1,TRBJ2-7,TRBD2,TGCAGTGCCCATAGGGGCAGCGGGAGGCTTTTCTACGAGCAGTACTTC,CSAHRGSGRLFYEQYF
few,TRBV20-1,TRBJ2-7,NA,TGCAGTGCTAGTGCCCCAGGAGCCTACGAGCAGTACTTC,CSASAPGAYEQYF
many,TRBV6-5,TRBJ2-7,TRBD2,TGTGCCAGCAGTTCCGGGAGGCCCGGCGAGCAGTACTTC,CASSSGRPGEQYF
many,TRBV27,TRBJ2-7,TRBD2,TGTGCCAGCAGTGCCCTAGCGGAGGCCTACGAGCAGTACTTC,CASSALAEAYEQYF
many,TRBV6-5,TRBJ2-2,TRBD2,TGTGCCAGCAGTTACTCGGGGACTAGCGGGAGTTGGGGGGAGCTGTTTTTT,CASSYSGTSGSWGELFF
many,TRBV12-3/TRBV12-4,TRBJ1-2,TRBD1,TGTGCCAGCAGTTTGGTCAGGGGGCTTGGCTACACCTTC,CASSLVRGLGYTF
NA,TRBV6-1,TRBJ2-2,NA,TGTGCCATCAAGACGGGACGGAACACCGGGGAGCTGTTTTTT,CAIKTGRNTGELFF
many,TRBV11-1,TRBJ2-3,TRBD1,TGTGCCAGCAGCACGACAGGGCCAAAGCGAGATACGCAGTATTTT,CASSTTGPKRDTQYF